This T cell receptor beta chain was identified in a study of cytomegalovirus exposure and HLA in healthy donors. Measured with immunoSEQ multiplex PCR; TCRdb has only the in-frame clones, and not every one. The table has tens of thousands of clones, around four fifths seen once; the top ten hold 2.5% to 3.5%. Regarding this clone: Its antigen is unidentified.

CDR3 size: 14 residues. CDR1 and CDR2 (germline): LGHNA, YNFKEQ. Trimming left V 5 bases short and J 7 bases short, with 15 bases between. General study points: Most TCR sequences were seen very rarely across donors, but some public TCRs occurred in many. Cytomegalovirus-associated status was assigned to 150 or so TCR beta chains.

Sequencing was carried out using PBMCs. The clonotype originates from a young man in good health and CMV-seronegative. The chain has TRBV4-2 and TRBJ2-4, with a weak D call TRBD1 (8 bases). CDR3 DNA: TGTGCCAGCAGCAGAGGACAGGGAGGGAACATTCAGTACTTC. Translated: CASSRGQGGNIQYF.